Shown below are 15 T cell receptor beta chains from a single sample sequenced in a study of blood T cell repertoires in COVID-19. Sequencing used immunoSEQ multiplex PCR; TCRdb keeps in-frame clones, though not all of them. The sample carries about 99,000 clones, less than 90% recorded once. Sequencing used peripheral blood. These receptors came from a human donor in a cohort sampled during active COVID-19.

This chain uses TRBV28 with TRBJ2-7, with 10 bases matching TRBD2. The V gene end was trimmed by 5 bases and the J gene end by 7 bases; junction bases not matched to a gene: 8. The length of the CDR3 is 14 residues. The V gene's germline CDR1 is MDHEN and CDR2 SYDVKM. The CDR3 loop is CASSPLAGAGEQYF. CDR3 bases: TGTGCCAGCAGTCCCCTAGCGGGAGCGGGAGAGCAGTACTTC.

The chain is built from TRBV7-9 and TRBJ1-6; 12 positions match TRBD1. The CDR3 length is 15 residues. V dropped 5 bases and J dropped 10; count of bases not matched to a gene: 6. Germline V gene sequence: CDR1 SEHNR, CDR2 FQNEAQ (reference sequence). The CDR3 sequence is CASSRDRGQGSPLHF. The CDR3 DNA is TGTGCCAGCAGCAGGGACAGGGGGCAGGGGTCACCCCTCCACTTT.

V is TRBV10-3 and J is TRBJ2-7, with TRBD1 matching over 8 bases. CDR3 length: 17 residues. Germline V gene sequence: CDR1 ENHRY, CDR2 SYGVKD. The V gene end was trimmed by 0 bases and the J gene end by 5 bases; junction bases not matched to a gene: 12. Written as DNA, the CDR3 is TGTGCCATCAGTGAGTCGGAGATGGGACAGGTAAGCCACGAGCAGTACTTC. Translating it yields CAISESEMGQVSHEQYF.

This chain joins TRBV4-2 and TRBJ2-1, with 8 bases aligning to TRBD1. Germline CDR1 is LGHNA and CDR2 is YNFKEQ. Germline trimming cut 0 bases from V and 5 bases from J; bases unmatched to any gene: 12. The CDR3 loop spans 18 amino acids. The CDR3 DNA follows: TGTGCCAGCAGCCAAGATATCCCGGACAGGGTACTCCACAATGAGCAGTTCTTC. Protein sequence: CASSQDIPDRVLHNEQFF.

The chain employs TRBV5-1 and TRBJ2-5; TRBD2 matches at 9 bases. This CDR3 contains 15 residues. From germline, CDR1 is SGHRS and CDR2 YFSETQ. V shed 0 bases and J 3 bases; nucleotides not matched to a gene: 3. The CDR3 bases are TGCGCCAGCAGCTTGGCGGGCGGGGGGGAAGAGACCCAGTACTTC. Translating it yields CASSLAGGGEETQYF.

V is TRBV7-9 and J is TRBJ2-2; D ambiguous. V lost 5 bases to trimming and J lost 3 bases, with 4 bases between them. Germline assignment: CDR1 SEHNR and CDR2 FQNEAQ (reference sequence). This CDR3 contains 12 residues. As DNA, the CDR3 is TGTGCCAGCAGCGGAGACACCGGGGAGCTGTTTTTT. Translated: CASSGDTGELFF.

The gene calls are TRBV3-1 (or the pseudogene TRBV3-2) and TRBJ1-5, with D unclear. V lost 1 base to trimming and J lost 9 bases, with 19 bases between them. Germline values: CDR1 LGHDT, CDR2 YNNKEL (reference sequence). The CDR3 spans 16 residues. The CDR3 is CASSQGDPGVGRPQHF. CDR3 bases: TGTGCCAGCAGCCAAGGGGATCCCGGAGTGGGGAGGCCCCAGCATTTT.

Comment on this clone: The junction differs from germline at one of its ends, possibly a read error. The gene calls are TRBV2 and TRBJ1-5; 7 bases match TRBD1. Germline CDR1 is SNHLY and CDR2 is FYNNEI. The CDR3 sequence is 14 residues long. CDR3 bases: TGTGCCAGCAGGGAAGGGGGCGGCAATCAGCCCCAGCATTTT. Encoded protein: CASREGGGNQPQHF.

The genes are TRBV30 and TRBJ2-1; 7 bases agree with TRBD2. With 3 bases clipped from V and 2 bases from J, the junction kept 19 bases outside the gene matches. The CDR3 spans 19 residues. Looked up from germline, CDR1 is GTSNPN and CDR2 is SVGIG (reference sequence). The DNA of the CDR3 is TGTGCCTGGAGCTCCGGGGCGGGGGAATTGATAAAGACCTACAATGAGCAGTTCTTC. Protein product: CAWSSGAGELIKTYNEQFF.

V gene TRBV6-6 combines with J gene TRBJ1-5, with 8 bases aligning to TRBD1. V lost 1 base to trimming and J lost 6 bases; unmatched junction nucleotides: 5. The CDR3 runs 15 residues. In germline, CDR1 is MNHNY, CDR2 SVGAGI (reference sequence). Here the CDR3 DNA reads TGTGCCAGCAGTTACTTGGCAGGGGGCGGTCAGCCCCAGCATTTT. Its protein product is CASSYLAGGGQPQHF.

The chain couples TRBV5-4 to TRBJ2-7, with 8 bases lining up with TRBD2. Germline CDR1 SGHNT, CDR2 YYREEE (reference sequence). V dropped 4 bases and J dropped 4; count of bases not matched to a gene: 7. This CDR3 has 14 residues. The CDR3 DNA reads TGTGCCAGCAGCCTGGATCGGGAGGGGTACGAGCAGTACTTC. This gives the protein CASSLDREGYEQYF.

This sequence joins TRBV4-1 and TRBJ2-3, with 7 bases that match TRBD1. The CDR3 extends over 16 amino acids. Germline V gene sequence: CDR1 MGHRA, CDR2 YSYEKL. J lost 2 bases, V lost 1 base, and 6 bases had no gene match. CDR3 region: CASSQVRDSYTDTQYF. The CDR3 DNA sequence: TGCGCCAGCAGCCAAGTCCGGGACAGCTACACAGATACGCAGTATTTT.

This rearrangement joins TRBV28 to TRBJ2-7; no clear D. Trimming cost V 6 bases and J 0 bases, with 9 bases left between them. Looked up from germline, CDR1 is MDHEN and CDR2 is SYDVKM. CDR3 size: 13 residues. The CDR3 sequence is CASRFQVSYEQYF. CDR3 sequence (DNA): TGTGCCAGCAGGTTCCAGGTCTCCTACGAGCAGTACTTC.

The chain recombines TRBV29-1 with TRBJ1-2; D is ambiguous. This CDR3 comprises 14 residues. Per the germline V gene, CDR1 is SQVTM and CDR2 is ANQGSEA. V lost 1 base, J lost 3 bases, and 12 bases lay in between. The CDR3: CSVEGLEGHYGYTF. The CDR3 DNA reads TGCAGCGTTGAAGGACTGGAGGGCCACTATGGCTACACCTTC.

This clone rates as medium-sized (0.01 to 0.1%). J is TRBJ1-4 and V is TRBV29-1, with D perhaps TRBD1 (5 bases). V was cut by 0 bases and J by 12 bases, with 14 bases left in between. The CDR3 extends over 13 amino acids. Looked up from germline, CDR1 is SQVTM and CDR2 is ANQGSEA. As DNA, the CDR3 is TGCAGCGTTGAAGAATATACGTCGGGGGAACTGTTTTTT. Translating gives CSVEEYTSGELFF.